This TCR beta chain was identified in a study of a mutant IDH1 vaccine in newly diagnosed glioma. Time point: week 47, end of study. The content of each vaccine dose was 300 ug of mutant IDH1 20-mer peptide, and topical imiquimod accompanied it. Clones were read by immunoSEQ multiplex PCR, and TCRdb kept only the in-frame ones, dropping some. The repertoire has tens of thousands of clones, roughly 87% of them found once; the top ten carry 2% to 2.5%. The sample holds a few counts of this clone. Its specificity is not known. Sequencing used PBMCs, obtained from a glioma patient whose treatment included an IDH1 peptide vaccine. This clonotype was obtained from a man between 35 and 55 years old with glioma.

CDR3 region: CASSPTRMSSGPGGDTQYF. CDR3 DNA: TGTGCCAGCAGCCCCACGCGGATGTCTAGCGGACCTGGGGGAGATACGCAGTATTTT. This chain connects TRBV4-2 to TRBJ2-3, with 7 bases fitting TRBD2. Germline CDR1 and CDR2: LGHNA and YNFKEQ. The J segment lost 5 bases and the V segment lost 4 bases, leaving 21 bases of the junction unmatched. The CDR3 contains 19 residues.